This entry lists 9 T cell receptor beta chains sequenced from one sample in a study of cytomegalovirus exposure and HLA in healthy donors. It was with 60 Vbeta and 13 Jbeta primers that the PCR ran. The assay was immunoSEQ multiplex PCR, and TCRdb's table has in-frame clones only and misses some. The sample holds approximately 190,000 clones, over 75% seen once. Sequencing used PBMCs. These receptors were taken from a man aged 35 to 55 in good health and CMV-seropositive.

The CDR3 nucleotides are TGTGCCAGCAGTTCCGGGAGCAATCAGCCCCAGCATTTT. It specifies CASSSGSNQPQHF. The rearrangement uses TRBV6-5 and TRBJ1-5; D gene ambiguous. The V end was cut by 4 bases, the J end by 1 base, with 5 bases between. Germline V lookup: CDR1 MNHEY, CDR2 SVGAGI. The CDR3 loop spans 13 amino acids.

Turning to this clone: Its ends do not fully match the called genes, so a read error is possible. CDR3 region: CASSARPGENTGELFF. The CDR3 nucleotides read TGTGCTAGCAGCGCCCGCCCCGGGGAGAACACCGGGGAGCTGTTTTTT. The chain employs TRBV7-7 and TRBJ2-2, with TRBD2 as a possible D gene (5 bases). Germline CDR1 reads SSHAT; CDR2 reads FNYEAQ (reference sequence). This CDR3 has 16 residues.

The gene calls are TRBV30 and TRBJ1-3; possibly TRBD1 for D (6 bases). Germline V gene data show CDR1 as GTSNPN and CDR2 as SVGIG (reference sequence). There are 15 residues in the CDR3. The V end was cut by 2 bases, the J end by 8 bases, with 19 bases between. As DNA, the CDR3 is TGTGCCTGGAGTAAAAGGGTGGGGGCGGCAGACACCATATATTTT. Its protein product is CAWSKRVGAADTIYF.

The V and J genes are TRBV6-1 and TRBJ2-5, with TRBD1 identical over 9 bases. Germline V CDR1 and CDR2: MNHNS, SASEGT. The CDR3 sequence is 11 residues long. V was pared by 8 bases and J by 5 bases, with 0 bases of the junction left unmatched. The CDR3 sequence: CASDRGETQYF. CDR3 DNA: TGTGCCAGCGACAGGGGGGAGACCCAGTACTTC.

The chain joins TRBV7-6 to TRBJ1-2; TRBD1 matches at 11 bases. This CDR3 region has 15 residues. Germline loops: CDR1 SGHVS, CDR2 FNYEAQ. Trimming cost V 3 bases and J 4 bases; bases outside gene matches: 4. The CDR3 region has the DNA TGTGCCAGCAGCTTGGGACAGGGGGGTTCCTATGGCTACACCTTC. It codes for CASSLGQGGSYGYTF.

V is TRBV5-6 and J is TRBJ2-7; D may be TRBD2 (6 bases). The length of the CDR3 is 13 residues. The V end was cut by 6 bases, the J end by 2 bases, with 12 bases between. Per the germline V gene, CDR1 is SGHDT and CDR2 is YYEEEE. CDR3 coding DNA: TGTGCCAGCAAGTGGTGGGGGGCCTACGAGCAGTACTTC. Protein: CASKWWGAYEQYF.

The sample holds one count of this clone. CDR3 sequence (DNA): TGCGCCAGCAGACTACAGGGTGGAACTGAAGCTTTCTTT. Translation: CASRLQGGTEAFF. This rearrangement joins TRBV10-2 to TRBJ1-1, with D possibly being TRBD1 (6 bases). V lost 6 bases, J lost 5 bases, and 13 bases lay in between. Germline assignment: CDR1 WSHSY and CDR2 SAAADI. This CDR3 spans 13 amino acids.

V and J are TRBV7-9 and TRBJ2-3, with 9 bases lining up with TRBD1. V dropped 1 base and J dropped 0; count of bases not matched to a gene: 5. The CDR3 is made up of 17 amino acids. Germline CDR1 is SEHNR and CDR2 is FQNEAQ (reference sequence). The chain's CDR3 is CASSLGDRARSTDTQYF. The CDR3 DNA is TGTGCCAGCAGCTTAGGGGACAGGGCGCGGAGCACAGATACGCAGTATTTT.

This chain joins TRBV7-2 and TRBJ2-5; D is undetermined. Trimming took 6 bases from V and 2 from J, leaving 10 bases between them. Germline values: CDR1 SGHTA, CDR2 FQGNSA. The CDR3 sequence is 13 residues long. The CDR3 protein is CASSPLTQETQYF. In nucleotides, the CDR3 is TGTGCCAGCAGTCCTCTAACTCAAGAGACCCAGTACTTC.